This T cell receptor beta chain was observed in a study of cytomegalovirus exposure and HLA in healthy donors (dated by TCRdb to 2016 to 2017). With respect to the entire study: A later analysis indicated that the roughly 120 validation repertoires were generated on the platform also employed for the approximately 700 repertoires of the first cohort. The study aimed to test whether cataloging public T cell receptors could reveal signatures of past pathogen exposure. A separate validation cohort of roughly 130 different subjects was used in addition to the 666-subject first cohort. To predict cytomegalovirus infection status, the study combined high-throughput TCR immunosequencing, statistical association of individual TCRs with disease status, and machine learning.

The method was the immunoSEQ multiplex PCR assay. The authors processed their data as follows. A statistical classification framework was built to diagnose cytomegalovirus status from the catalog of TCR beta chain sequences. In TCRdb, the immuneACCESS table is reduced to in-frame sequences with V and J assigned. These tables do not hold every clone; where another copy was compared, an unresolved V gene accounts for under half, and the others remain unexplained. Clonal size and the V and J genes are those of that table, whereas D and trimming came from the DNA. This sample gives 150,000 to 200,000 clones in total; more than 75% of them show up just once. Clones ranked in the top ten supply 2% to 3% of the sample. The donors belonged to the validation cohort of around 110 subjects, which was separate from the 666-subject first cohort. Study-wide conclusions, independent of this receptor: The study gave a list of about 170 TCR beta chains associated with cytomegalovirus. In a later analysis, TCRs clustered in the first cohort were found to also tend to co-occur in the 130 or so validation repertoires, with 90% to 95% of cluster scores above 0. It was suggested by the authors that the approach could potentially be generalized to other disease states and immunological phenotypes. Cytomegalovirus status was reported to be diagnosed by the classifier with high specificity and sensitivity in both the original and validation cohorts. In vitro tests confirmed that a few of the cytomegalovirus-associated TCR beta chains recognize cytomegalovirus antigens. Most TCR sequences were seen in very few donors, while some public TCRs were found in many individuals. All 120 or so repertoires were used to score co-occurrence in the validation cohort in a later analysis, because that analysis had no HLA typing for the cohort.

Concerning this clone: No antigen is known for it. No quality values exist for individual bases; no much larger clone is one base distant.

From the germline V gene, CDR1 is MNHNS and CDR2 is SASEGT. V lost 7 bases and J lost 3 bases, and the count of bases not matched to a germline gene is 9. From cysteine to phenylalanine, the CDR3 is 14 amino acids long. Just CDR3 DNA is preserved here, 42 bases in frame from base 1. This sequence uses TRBV6-1 and TRBJ2-7; 7 middle bases align to TRBD2. The TCR sequence derives from a man in his late teens or twenties in good health and CMV-seropositive. The source material was PBMCs. The CDR3: CASKDGGTLYEQYF. DNA sequence: TGTGCCAGCAAGGACGGGGGGACCCTCTACGAGCAGTACTTC.